The 2 T cell receptor beta chains reported below all come from one sample, sequenced in a study of blood T cell repertoires in COVID-19. Sequencing used immunoSEQ multiplex PCR; TCRdb keeps in-frame clones, though not all of them. The table has about 160,000 clones, 79% seen once. Input material: peripheral blood. Source of these receptors: a woman aged 55-70 years with COVID-19, enrolled during active disease.

The chain carries TRBV28 and TRBJ1-5, with D possibly being TRBD1 (5 bases). Germline values: CDR1 MDHEN, CDR2 SYDVKM. The CDR3 length is 16 residues. V lost 4 bases and J lost 2, with 15 bases in between. The CDR3 DNA reads as TGTGCCAGCAGTTCTTGGGTTTCGGGGGGCAATCAGCCCCAGCATTTT. Its protein product is CASSSWVSGGNQPQHF. The whole variable domain, remainder taken from reference TRBV28 and TRBJ1-5, is DVKVTQSSRYLVKRTGEKVFLECVQDMDHENMFWYRQDPGLGLRLIYFSYDVKMKEKGDIPEGYSVSREKKERFSLILESASTNQTSMYLCASSSWVSGGNQPQHFGDGTRLSIL.

This clone has a handful of counts. The chain joins TRBV5-4 to TRBJ2-1, with 10 bases identical to TRBD2. From germline, CDR1 is SGHNT and CDR2 YYREEE (reference sequence). Unmatched junction bases numbered 6, after V lost 4 bases and J lost 5 bases. The CDR3 runs 15 residues. The CDR3 region is CASSMGLAPNNEQFF. CDR3 in DNA: TGTGCCAGCAGCATGGGACTAGCGCCCAACAATGAGCAGTTCTTC. The entire variable domain, with the rest obtained from reference TRBV5-4 and TRBJ2-1, is as follows: ETGVTQSPTHLIKTRGQQVTLRCSSQSGHNTVSWYQQALGQGPQFIFQYYREEENGRGNFPPRFSGLQFPNYSSELNVNALELDDSALYLCASSMGLAPNNEQFFGPGTRLTVL.